This T cell receptor beta chain comes out of a study of T cells in Graves' hyperthyroidism and ophthalmopathy. Study information: Peripheral blood was obtained at initial diagnosis, preceding any treatment.

The study defined stable Graves' hyperthyroidism as no ophthalmopathy progression within 18 months. Findings and caveats of the study: The model identified upcoming ophthalmopathy a median roughly 6 months ahead of onset.

Germline V gene data show CDR1 as SGHAT and CDR2 as FQDESV (reference sequence). V was shortened by 5 bases and J by 4 bases, with 14 bases between the two germline ends. The CDR3 length is 14 residues. This clonotype was counted many times. Antigen unknown. The source material, RNA transcripts, was used to amplify TCR beta CDR3 regions. The primer set for the first-round RT-PCR of the TCR CDR3 was HTBI. MiXCR, run by TCRdb on the multiplex PCR reads, gives a single entry per CDR3 protein. The sample records about 740,000 distinct CDR3 sequences, 12% to 15% being singletons. This chain uses TRBV11-1 with TRBJ2-5; no clear D. Sequences were obtained from blood. This TCR came from a woman between 18 and 29 years old with Graves' hyperthyroidism. The CDR3 DNA follows: TGTGCCAGCAGCCCTTCAGGCAACAGAGAGACCCAGTACTTC. It codes for CASSPSGNRETQYF.